A selection of T cell receptor beta chains follows, all from one sample in a study of chemoradiotherapy in HPV16-positive cancers. Assay used: immunoSEQ multiplex PCR; TCRdb lists only in-frame clones, some missing. This table holds tens of thousands of clones, approximately 84% found once. The specimen comprised blood, sampled from a patient who underwent chemoradiotherapy. The receptors were gathered from a human donor with HPV-associated anogenital cancer. Both conserved end residues are part of each CDR3. Each record gives: clone size, V gene, D gene, J gene, CDR3 DNA, CDR3 protein. The D gene is left open where the match is weak. Where a row states a size, it is once, few, many or the class of an expanded clone; other rows omit it.

.	TRBV2	TRBD2	TRBJ2-1	TGTGCCAGCAGTTACCTTTTGACTAGCGGGGCTTACAATGAGCAGTTCTTC	CASSYLLTSGAYNEQFF
few	TRBV7-2	TRBD2	TRBJ2-7	TGTGCCAGCAGCTTTGCTAGCGGGGGACCCTCGGAGCAGTACTTC	CASSFASGGPSEQYF
.	TRBV6-6	.	TRBJ1-6	TGTGCCAGCAGTCCCCCCTCGCAGGGAGGATCACCCCTCCACTTT	CASSPPSQGGSPLHF
.	TRBV6-5	TRBD1	TRBJ1-2	TGTGCCAGCAGTTACTCTCCCGGGACAGTCTATGGCTACACCTTC	CASSYSPGTVYGYTF
.	TRBV7-9	.	TRBJ1-1	TGTGCCAGCAGCTTAGATTTTTCATTCACTGAAGCTTTCTTT	CASSLDFSFTEAFF
.	TRBV29-1	.	TRBJ1-2	TGCAGCGTTGACTGGGGGGATGGCTACACCTTC	CSVDWGDGYTF
.	TRBV18	.	TRBJ2-3	TGTGCCAGCTCACTGACAGCCTCTAGCACAGATACGCAGTATTTT	CASSLTASSTDTQYF
.	TRBV30	.	TRBJ2-7	TGTGCCTGGAGGCCCGGGACAATCTACGAGCAGTACTTC	CAWRPGTIYEQYF
.	TRBV7-2	TRBD1	TRBJ1-5	TGTGCCAGCAGCTCCGGGACAGGGACATATCAGCCCCAGCATTTT	CASSSGTGTYQPQHF
few	TRBV27	.	TRBJ2-7	TGTGCCAGCAGTTTGGGGAGGGGGCACGACGAGCAGTACTTC	CASSLGRGHDEQYF
once	TRBV11-3	.	TRBJ2-2	TGTGCCAGCAGCTCGTCCAGCAGGCCCGCCGGGGAGCTGTTTTTT	CASSSSSRPAGELFF
.	TRBV9	TRBD1	TRBJ1-6	TGTGCCAGCAGCCCAGGCCGGACAGGTTCCAATTCACCCCTCCACTTT	CASSPGRTGSNSPLHF
once	TRBV4-1	TRBD2	TRBJ2-7	TGCGCCAGCAGCCAAGGACTAGCGGGGGTGAGCGAGCAGTACTTC	CASSQGLAGVSEQYF
.	TRBV6-5	.	TRBJ2-7	TGTGCCAGCAGTTACGAGCAGCCCTCGGGTGAGCAGTACTTC	CASSYEQPSGEQYF
.	TRBV6-1	TRBD2	TRBJ2-5	TGTGCCAGCAGTGGACTAGCGGGTCAAGAGACCCAGTACTTC	CASSGLAGQETQYF
.	TRBV19	TRBD1	TRBJ2-1	TGTGCCAGTAGTATACAGTGGACAGGGAAGGATGAGCAGTTCTTC	CASSIQWTGKDEQFF
.	TRBV19	TRBD1	TRBJ1-2	TGTGCCACCGGTGTCCGGGACAGGGGACCAAAGAGCTATGGCTACACCTTC	CATGVRDRGPKSYGYTF
.	TRBV2	.	TRBJ2-7	TGTGCCAGCAGTGGTAGTCAGGAGTCGTCGTACTTC	CASSGSQESSYF
.	TRBV29-1	.	TRBJ2-2	TGCAGCGTTGAATACCCCTTGGGAGGCACCGGGGAGCTGTTTTTT	CSVEYPLGGTGELFF
.	TRBV6-5	.	TRBJ2-3	TGTGCCAGCAGTCTCGGGACTCTCCGCACAGATACGCAGTATTTT	CASSLGTLRTDTQYF
.	TRBV11-3	.	TRBJ2-1	TGTGCCAGCAGCTATAGGGGGTCTTCTAGTTCCCACAATGAGCAGTTCTTC	CASSYRGSSSSHNEQFF
.	TRBV5-8	.	TRBJ2-1	TGTGCCAGCAGCTATGGGGATGAGCAGTTCTTC	CASSYGDEQFF
.	TRBV29-1	.	TRBJ1-2	TGCAGCGTTGAAAGTGGGGAGGGCCGCTATGGCTACACCTTC	CSVESGEGRYGYTF
.	TRBV5-1	.	TRBJ1-1	TGCGCCAGCAGCTGGACCCAAAGTGGGACTGAAGCTTTCTTT	CASSWTQSGTEAFF
.	TRBV7-6	TRBD2	TRBJ2-1	TGTGCCAGCAGCTTAAGGGGTCGGGGAGGGCGCAATGAGCAGTTCTTC	CASSLRGRGGRNEQFF
.	TRBV7-9	.	TRBJ1-5	TGTGCCAGCAGCTTAGGCAATCAGCCCCAGCATTTT	CASSLGNQPQHF
once	TRBV6-6	TRBD1	TRBJ1-2	TGTGCCAGCAGTGAGGGACAGGACTATGGCTACACCTTC	CASSEGQDYGYTF
.	TRBV7-2	TRBD2	TRBJ2-1	TGTGCCAGCAGCCTTAGCGGGAGAAGTGAGCAGTTCTTC	CASSLSGRSEQFF
once	TRBV5-1	.	TRBJ1-2	TGCGCCAGCAGCTTGGCCCCAGGGAGCTATGGCTACACCTTC	CASSLAPGSYGYTF
.	TRBV11-2	.	TRBJ2-1	TGTGCCAGCAGCTTAGAAGGGGTCGGATTACACAATGAGCAGTTCTTC	CASSLEGVGLHNEQFF
.	TRBV5-4	.	TRBJ2-5	TGTGCCAGCAGCATTAGTGAAGAGACCCAGTACTTC	CASSISEETQYF
.	TRBV27	TRBD2	TRBJ2-7	TGTGCCAGCAGTGTCCCCGGCGGGGGGGCCATCCACGAGCAGTACTTC	CASSVPGGGAIHEQYF
.	TRBV6-5	TRBD2	TRBJ2-1	TGTGCCAGCAGTTACGCGGGGGGGCGCAATGAGCAGTTCTTC	CASSYAGGRNEQFF
.	TRBV18	.	TRBJ1-2	TGTGCCAGCTCCCCAGAGCATCCGGGTGGGGATGGCTACACCTTC	CASSPEHPGGDGYTF
once	TRBV27	.	TRBJ1-6	TGTGCCAGCAGTTTAACGGGCCTAACCCTCCACTTT	CASSLTGLTLHF
.	TRBV27	TRBD2	TRBJ2-1	TGTGCCAGCAGTCCAGGGACTAGCGGGAGGGTCGGGGAGCAGTTCTTC	CASSPGTSGRVGEQFF
.	TRBV30	TRBD1	TRBJ2-3	TGTGCCTGGAGGGCGCGTAAGGGGACAGTGCCGTCGGGGACGCAGTATTTT	CAWRARKGTVPSGTQYF